This T cell receptor (beta chain) was identified in a study of shared clonotypes between healthy human individuals. Study summary: The donor pool was made up of two women and a few men aged 18 to 49. Findings and limits, study-wide: Shared across a handful of donors were around 5% of the naive CD4 clonotypes.

This clone occurred a few times. Its antigen is currently unknown. Trimming took 5 bases from V and 6 from J, leaving 11 bases between them. The CDR3 has 13 amino acids. Germline V gives CDR1 MNHNY, CDR2 SVGAGI (reference sequence). Nashville, Tennessee was home to all donors, each a Caucasian adult. Template for every sorted-subset replicate PCR totaled approximately 0.2 ug DNA, around 33,000 T cell genomes. Assay: immunoSEQ multiplex PCR; the TCRdb copy retains only in-frame clones and omits some. This sample yields a few million clones, of which 85% to 95% are seen a single time; 0.3% to 0.4% belongs to the top ten.

The sample taken for sequencing was naive CD4+ T cells from PBMCs. The subset denotes: CD45RA+ positively selected. This chain uses TRBV6-6 with TRBJ2-4; no reliable D call. The receptor was isolated from a man between 18 and 35 years old in good health. Some clones in this sample may be carry-over from other donors' samples. The CDR3 loop reads CASSTTTTNIQYF. The CDR3 DNA reads TGTGCCAGCAGTACGACAACCACAAACATTCAGTACTTC.